Each of the 32 T cell receptor beta chains below was sequenced from the same sample in a study of tumor and adjacent non-tumor tissue in lung cancer. Three rounds of nested PCR, following a modified ARM-PCR protocol, produced the TCRbeta library. TCRdb independently ran MiXCR on the multiplex PCR reads; one entry per CDR3 protein. Of tens of thousands of distinct CDR3 sequences listed, approximately 65% were seen once; the top ten hold about 16%. RNA was extracted from bulk tissue without any cell sorting. What was sequenced was lung tumor tissue. Receptors were obtained from a man between 60 and 70 years old with non-small cell lung cancer.

Note on this clonotype: At one end the junction does not follow the germline gene, possibly because of a read error. V gene TRBV5-6 combines with J gene TRBJ2-3; D possibly corresponds to TRBD1 (5 bases). Germline V gene sequence: CDR1 SGHDT, CDR2 YYEEEE. The CDR3 is 13 amino acids. The CDR3 DNA sequence: TGTGCCAGCAGCAACAGGCGCACAGATATGCAGTATTTT. This gives the protein CASSNRRTDMQYF.

This clonotype was recorded many times. The chain's CDR3 is CASSSQRETVEQFF. The CDR3, as DNA: TGTGCCAGCAGTTCTCAGCGGGAAACGGTTGAGCAGTTCTTC. The chain combines TRBV6-2 or TRBV6-3 with TRBJ2-1, with 7 bases fitting TRBD2. J lost 9 bases, V lost 4 bases, and 9 bases had no gene match. CDR3 length: 14 amino acids. Germline lookup yields CDR1 MNHEY and CDR2 SVGEGT.

Comments on this clonotype: The junction shows a germline mismatch at one end, possibly a read error. For the CDR3, the DNA is TGTGCCAGCAGCCGAGCGCAGGCTAGCAGATCGTTAGCCAAAAACATTCGGTACTTC. Protein: CASSRAQASRSLAKNIRYF. The chain carries TRBV4-2 and TRBJ2-4, with a possible D match to TRBD2 (5 bases). CDR3 length: 19 amino acids. The germline CDR1 and CDR2 sequences are LGHNA and YNFKEQ.

Details on this clonotype: This may come from a read error, since a much larger clone is one base off. This chain joins TRBV11-2 and TRBJ2-1, with TRBD2 identical over 8 bases. Germline-derived CDR1 and CDR2 are SGHAT and FQNNGV. The CDR3 loop spans 15 amino acids. Here the CDR3 DNA reads TGTGCCAGCAGCTTCGGACTAGCTCTGTACGATGAGCAGTCCTTC. The encoded protein is CASSFGLALYDEQSF.

This clonotype is termed medium-sized (0.01 to 0.1%). The genes are TRBV6-2 or TRBV6-3 and TRBJ2-7, with TRBD2 identical over 11 bases. Trimming at V came to 0 bases and at J to 4 bases, leaving 5 bases not matched to a gene. Per the germline V gene, CDR1 is MNHEY and CDR2 is SVGEGT. The CDR3 is 16 residues long. CDR3 bases: TGTGCCAGCAGTTACTCACTAGCGGGGGTAACTTACGAGCAGTACTTC. Its protein is CASSYSLAGVTYEQYF.

On this clonotype: One junction end disagrees with the germline gene, perhaps due to a read error. The chain is built from TRBV12-5 and TRBJ2-5, with D perhaps TRBD2 (5 bases). Germline lookup yields CDR1 LGHNT and CDR2 FRNRAP. The CDR3 contains 14 residues. The CDR3 DNA reads TGTGCTAGCGGTTTGGGAGAAGAAAGAGAGACCCAGTGCTTC. This translates into CASGLGEERETQCF.

Comment on this clonotype: Possible read error: a much larger clone is one base away. The V and J genes are TRBV7-9 and TRBJ1-6; a possible D gene is TRBD1 (6 bases). Germline CDR1 is SEHNR and CDR2 is FQNEAQ (reference sequence). The germline V and J ends were trimmed by 4 bases and 7 bases, with 14 bases remaining between them. The CDR3 totals 15 residues. CDR3: CASSSGHGYNSPLHF. The CDR3 nucleotides are TGTGCCAGCAGCTCGGGACACGGCTACAATTCACCCCTCCACTTT.

The V call is TRBV15, the J call TRBJ2-7; D unresolved. In germline, CDR1 is LNHNV, CDR2 YYDKDF (reference sequence). This CDR3 contains 17 residues. Between the trimmed V and J ends, which lost 0 bases and 9 bases, there was a span of 24 bases. As DNA, the CDR3 is TGTGCCACCAGCAGAGATTTTGTGTACCGTTCATGGGTCGGGCAGTACTTC. Its translation is CATSRDFVYRSWVGQYF. Together with reference TRBV15 and TRBJ2-7, the CDR3 gives the full variable domain: DAMVIQNPRYQVTQFGKPVTLSCSQTLNHNVMYWYQQKSSQAPKLLFHYYDKDFNNEADTPDNFQSRRPNTSFCFLDIRSPGLGDTAMYLCATSRDFVYRSWVGQYFGPGTRLTVT.

The sample holds many counts of this clonotype. A much larger clone lies a single base off, so this may be a read error. The chain links TRBV6-5 to TRBJ1-1; perhaps TRBD1 as D (5 bases). The V gene lost 4 bases and the J gene lost 6 bases, with 12 bases spanning the gap. The CDR3 loop spans 13 amino acids. Germline assignment: CDR1 MNHEY and CDR2 SVGAGI. As DNA, the CDR3 is TGTGCCAGCAGTTTCTTGGGGGGGGCTGAAGCTTTCTTT. This translates into CASSFLGGAEAFF.

With regard to this clonotype: Compared with germline, one end of the junction differs, possibly owing to a read error. The J gene is TRBJ2-5, the V gene TRBV7-9, with D possibly matching TRBD1 (6 bases). Germline V CDR1 and CDR2: SEHNR, FQNEAQ (reference sequence). CDR3 length: 15 residues. The CDR3 region is CARSLGGQVQETQYF. The CDR3 region has the DNA TGTGCCAGAAGCTTAGGGGGACAAGTCCAAGAGACCCAGTACTTC.

Points on this clonotype: Its ends do not fully match the called genes, so a read error is possible. V usage is TRBV30 and J usage is TRBJ1-1; no clear D gene. This CDR3 is 12 amino acids long. Germline loops: CDR1 GTSNPN, CDR2 SVGIG (reference sequence). The CDR3 spells CTWRRVVFEAFF. The CDR3 DNA follows: TGTACCTGGAGACGCGTGGTTTTTGAAGCTTTCTTT.

Notes on this clonotype: This may be a read error: a much more frequent sequence differs by one nucleotide. V is TRBV20-1 and J is TRBJ1-1; D not certain. Germline values: CDR1 DFQATT, CDR2 SNEGSKA (reference sequence). This CDR3 has 13 residues. The CDR3 loop reads CSARANPSTEVFF. Here the CDR3 DNA reads TGCAGTGCTAGAGCCAACCCCTCCACTGAAGTTTTCTTT.

A word on this clonotype: An end of the junction differs from the germline gene, which may be a read error. The chain links TRBV4-2 to TRBJ2-7, with 7 bases identical to TRBD1. This CDR3 comprises 16 residues. CDR1 and CDR2 from the germline V gene are LGHNA and YNFKEQ. The CDR3 coding sequence is TGTGCCAGCAGTCAAGTGACAGGGTGGGGGTATAACGAGCAGTACTTC. This gives the protein CASSQVTGWGYNEQYF.

The sample holds a few counts of this clonotype. The CDR3 region is CASSLRGGCSYEQYF. The CDR3 region has the DNA TGTGCCAGCAGCCTACGGGGGGGATGCTCCTACGAGCAGTACTTC. This chain uses TRBV11-3 with TRBJ2-7; 8 bases line up with TRBD2. This CDR3 comprises 15 residues. With V trimmed by 5 bases and J by 0 bases, 6 bases remained unmatched. Germline V CDR1 and CDR2: SGHNT, YENEEA.

Worth noting for this clonotype: At one of its ends the junction is not consistent with the germline gene, which may arise from a read error. The rearrangement links TRBV11-1 to TRBJ2-5, with D perhaps TRBD2 (5 bases). The CDR3 is made up of 14 amino acids. The germline CDR1 and CDR2 sequences are SGHAT and FQDESV (reference sequence). The DNA for the CDR3 is TGTGCCGGCAGCTCCGGACGGGGTCAAGAGACCCAGTACTTC. Its translation: CAGSSGRGQETQYF.

In its sample, this clonotype was seen many times. The chain has TRBV6-5 and TRBJ2-3, with D perhaps TRBD1 or TRBD2 (5 bases each). The CDR3 sequence is 16 residues long. Deletions cut 2 bases from V and 2 bases from J, with 14 bases between. Germline V lookup: CDR1 MNHEY, CDR2 SVGAGI. The CDR3 DNA reads as TGTGCCAGCAGTTACCGCCCGGGACCTTCCACAGATACGCAGTATTTT. Protein product: CASSYRPGPSTDTQYF.

This clonotype is categorized as medium-sized. This rearrangement joins TRBV6-5 to TRBJ2-3; 9 bases are shared with TRBD2. Germline V gene data show CDR1 as MNHEY and CDR2 as SVGAGI. Trimming cost V 4 bases and J 7 bases; bases outside gene matches: 12. The CDR3 spans 16 residues. CDR3 nucleotides: TGTGCCAGCAGTTTAGGGAAAGCGGGAGGTTTAAATACGCAGTATTTT. Protein: CASSLGKAGGLNTQYF.

This clonotype has only a few counts. This sequence may be a read error, since a much larger clone differs from it by one base. The chain uses TRBV6-2 or TRBV6-3 and TRBJ2-1, with D possibly being TRBD1 or TRBD2 (6 bases each). The CDR3 loop spans 18 amino acids. Germline lookup yields CDR1 MNHEY and CDR2 SVGEGT. The CDR3 DNA reads as TGTGTCAGCAGTTACCTTCCTCCGTCGGGGGCCCTTTACAATGAGCAGTTCTTC. It codes for CVSSYLPPSGALYNEQFF.

The chain carries TRBV11-2 and TRBJ2-2, with 8 bases matching TRBD2. The germline V gene encodes CDR1 SGHAT and CDR2 FQNNGV. The V and J ends lost 6 bases and 6 bases, in that order; junction bases with no gene match: 12. The length of the CDR3 is 16 residues. The CDR3 loop reads CASRSQAGDFAGELFF. The CDR3 bases are TGTGCCAGCAGATCACAAGCGGGAGATTTTGCCGGGGAGCTGTTTTTT. The complete variable domain, with remaining parts taken from reference TRBV11-2 and TRBJ2-2, reads EAGVAQSPRYKIIEKRQSVAFWCNPISGHATLYWYQQILGQGPKLLIQFQNNGVVDDSQLPKDRFSAERLKGVDSTLKIQPAKLEDSAVYLCASRSQAGDFAGELFFGEGSRLTVL.

Remarks on this clonotype: A read error may explain this, as a much larger clone is one base away. The chain couples TRBV6-1 to TRBJ1-6, with 7 nucleotides matching TRBD1. This CDR3 is 18 amino acids long. The V gene end was trimmed by 6 bases and the J gene end by 7 bases; junction bases not matched to a gene: 18. CDR1 MNHNS and CDR2 SASEGT come from the germline V gene. The CDR3 DNA reads as TGTGCCAGCAGAAGAATGGGGATAGGGGGCTACGGAAATTCACCCCTCCACTTT. Translating gives CASRRMGIGGYGNSPLHF.

In regard to this clonotype: A read error may produce the germline difference seen at one junction end. The gene calls are TRBV11-2 and TRBJ2-1; unclear D gene. Germline CDR1 SGHAT, CDR2 FQNNGV. The CDR3 sequence is 17 residues long. CDR3 sequence reads: CASNLVPGRVTHNEQFF. In DNA, the CDR3 is TGTGCCAGCAACTTAGTACCGGGTCGGGTAACTCACAATGAGCAGTTCTTC.

As regards this clonotype: The junction departs from germline at one end; a sequencing error may be responsible. The chain recombines TRBV5-1 with TRBJ1-1; no clear D gene. Germline loops: CDR1 SGHRS, CDR2 YFSETQ. The CDR3 loop spans 16 amino acids. The CDR3 protein is CASSLDSASFLTEAFF. The CDR3 DNA is TGCGCCAGTAGCTTGGATTCGGCATCTTTCTTGACTGAAGCTTTCTTT.

About this clonotype itself: The CDR3 ends on some other residue instead of the conserved phenylalanine or tryptophan, so this is likely a read error. This chain joins TRBV6-6 and TRBJ1-1; 8 nucleotides match TRBD1. The CDR3 is 15 residues long. V was clipped by 5 bases and J by 4 bases; unmatched bases: 9. The germline gives CDR1 MNHNY, CDR2 SVGAGI (reference sequence). As DNA, the CDR3 is TGTGCCAGCAGTCAGACTCAGGGGGCAGCCACTGAAGCTTTCTCT. It specifies CASSQTQGAATEAFS.

On this clonotype itself: This may arise from a read error, as a much more abundant clone is one base away. This chain connects TRBV6-2 or TRBV6-3 to TRBJ2-3, with TRBD2 matching 13 bases. This CDR3 is 17 amino acids long. Germline CDR1 MNHEY, CDR2 SVGEGT. V shed 7 bases and J 0 bases; nucleotides not matched to a gene: 7. Here the CDR3 reads CASNTSGRATSTDTQYF. CDR3 in DNA: TGTGCCAGCAACACTAGCGGGAGGGCCACTAGCACAGATACGCAGTATTTT.

This clonotype was counted once. Germline and junction disagree at one end, which may indicate a read error. The chain couples TRBV29-1 to TRBJ2-5; no clear D gene. The CDR3 extends over 12 amino acids. Per germline, CDR1 SQVTM and CDR2 ANQGSEA. In DNA form, the CDR3 reads TGCATCGTTGCCCCGTCTTCGGAGACCCAGTACTTC. Its translation: CIVAPSSETQYF.

This clonotype was observed at least ten times. The gene calls are TRBV11-2 and TRBJ2-3; D perhaps matches TRBD2 (6 bases). With 6 bases removed from V and 2 bases from J, the gap between germline ends came to 15 bases. Per germline, CDR1 SGHAT and CDR2 FQNNGV. CDR3 length: 15 residues. In DNA form, the CDR3 reads TGTGCCAGCAGGGGGTTCGCGGGACTCACAGATACGCAGTATTTT. This sequence encodes CASRGFAGLTDTQYF.

This clonotype was picked up many times. The J gene is TRBJ2-7, the V gene TRBV5-6, with D maybe TRBD1 (6 bases). The CDR3 loop spans 13 amino acids. Trimming cost V 3 bases and J 3 bases, with 10 bases left between them. Per the germline V gene, CDR1 is SGHDT and CDR2 is YYEEEE. CDR3 bases: TGTGCCAGCAGCTCGGGACAAGGCTACGAGCAGTACTTC. Translation: CASSSGQGYEQYF.

This clonotype appeared a single time. The junction does not match germline at one end; this may be a read error. The chain links TRBV6-2 or TRBV6-3 to TRBJ1-2; D remains ambiguous. Per the germline V gene, CDR1 is MNHEY and CDR2 is SVGEGT. The CDR3 is 15 residues long. For the CDR3, the DNA is TGTGCAAGCAGTTACTCGGCGGGCCTGAACTGTGGCTACACCTTC. Amino acid sequence: CASSYSAGLNCGYTF.

A word on this clonotype: A much larger clone sits a single nucleotide away, making a read error possible. CDR3 protein: CASSLSPNSYNEQFF. CDR3 nucleotide sequence: TGTGCCAGCAGCTTGTCCCCAAACTCCTACAATGAGCAGTTCTTC. The rearrangement uses TRBV5-6 and TRBJ2-1, with D unresolved. Germline-derived CDR1 and CDR2 are SGHDT and YYEEEE. V gave up 1 base and J gave up 0 bases, with 8 bases separating them. The length of the CDR3 is 15 residues.

This clonotype occurred many times. V usage is TRBV4-1 and J usage is TRBJ2-5, with a weak D call TRBD2 (5 bases). V was cut by 1 base and J by 0 bases, with 6 bases left in between. In germline, CDR1 is MGHRA, CDR2 YSYEKL. The CDR3 covers 14 residues. As DNA, the CDR3 is TGCGCCAGCAGCCAAGGAGCGGACCAAGAGACCCAGTACTTC. This translates into CASSQGADQETQYF.

In the case of this clonotype: The junction departs from germline at one end; a sequencing error may be responsible. V usage is TRBV11-1 and J usage is TRBJ2-7, with D perhaps TRBD2 (6 bases). CDR3 length: 17 residues. CDR1 and CDR2 from the germline V gene are SGHAT and FQDESV (reference sequence). The CDR3 here is CVSSLSSAIKSSYEHYF. Here the CDR3 DNA reads TGTGTCAGCAGCCTATCTAGCGCGATTAAAAGCTCCTACGAGCATTACTTC.

This clonotype has a count of ten or more. This chain links TRBV19 with TRBJ2-6; TRBD1 aligns across 8 bases. Germline CDR1 LNHDA, CDR2 SQIVND (reference sequence). The CDR3 has 16 amino acids. V lost 3 bases and J lost 4; bases outside the gene matches: 5. CDR3: CASSMRQGQGANVLTF. CDR3 nucleotide sequence: TGTGCCAGTAGTATGCGACAGGGGCAAGGGGCCAACGTCCTGACTTTC.